What follows are 15 T cell receptor beta chains derived from one specimen sequenced in a study of blood T cells in healthy people across ages. Combining a sample-barcoded 5' primer with a J-beta primer mix, a second PCR ran for 7 to 11 cycles. Each CDR3 protein gets one entry after TCRdb re-called the 5' RACE reads with MiXCR. The repertoire consists of about 1 million distinct CDR3 sequences, with approximately 26% occurring once and the leading ten covering about 0.69%. These data also featured in a second study, about T cells of mothers and their children.

Sequences were obtained from blood. Receptors originate from a girl aged 2 to 10 in good health.

The V gene is TRBV7-2, the J gene TRBJ1-5, with D maybe TRBD1 (5 bases). There are 14 residues in the CDR3. Trimming took off 4 bases at V and 7 bases at J, with 14 bases between the two ends. From germline, CDR1 is SGHTA and CDR2 FQGNSA. For the CDR3, the DNA is TGTGCCAGCAGCTCTACAGGTCTGCAGCAGCCCCAGCATTTT. Amino acids: CASSSTGLQQPQHF.

The rearrangement joins TRBV28 to TRBJ2-5; D is undetermined. The closer fit of TRBJ2-7 to the DNA end suggests the J call may be wrong. CDR1 and CDR2 (germline): MDHEN, SYDVKM. The CDR3 is 14 residues long. For the CDR3, the DNA is TGTGCCAGTGCCACCCCCTCGCGGAGCTACGAGCAGTACTTC. Translating gives CASATPSRSYEQYF.

The V and J genes are TRBV27 and TRBJ2-5; D may be TRBD2 (6 bases). Trimming stripped 3 bases from V and 9 bases from J, with 14 bases between. From germline, CDR1 is MNHEY and CDR2 SMNVEV (reference sequence). The CDR3 has 13 amino acids. The chain's CDR3 is CASSFGSRGAQYF. CDR3 bases: TGTGCCAGCAGTTTTGGGTCGCGCGGGGCCCAGTACTTC.

The V call is TRBV12-5, the J call TRBJ1-4; tentatively, D is TRBD1 (6 bases). Between the trimmed V and J ends, which lost 5 bases and 5 bases, there was a span of 18 bases. There are 16 residues in the CDR3. The germline CDR1 and CDR2 sequences are LGHNT and FRNRAP. The CDR3, as DNA: TGTGCTAGTGGTCAAACCTCCGGGACATTAAATGAAAAACTGTTTTTT. Translated: CASGQTSGTLNEKLFF.

J is TRBJ2-7 and V is TRBV5-1, with TRBD1 matching 8 bases. CDR1 SGHRS and CDR2 YFSETQ come from the germline V gene. V trimming: 4 bases; J trimming: 5 bases; junction bases outside the gene matches: 8. The CDR3 loop spans 14 amino acids. CDR3 in DNA: TGCGCCAGCAGCCTCCGGGACAGGACCCACGAGCAGTACTTC. Translated, it gives CASSLRDRTHEQYF.

The chain recombines TRBV7-2 with TRBJ1-2; D is possibly TRBD1 (5 bases). Trimming removed 2 bases at V and 7 bases at J, with 8 bases between. The CDR3 consists of 12 residues. Germline V lookup: CDR1 SGHTA, CDR2 FQGNSA. CDR3 sequence (DNA): TGTGCCAGCAGCTTATTTGGGGGTGGCTACACCTTC. Protein product: CASSLFGGGYTF.

This chain links TRBV28 with TRBJ1-1; D not certain. The V end lost 5 bases, the J end lost 3 bases, and 13 bases lay between the germline ends. The CDR3 spans 14 residues. Germline loops: CDR1 MDHEN, CDR2 SYDVKM. This chain's CDR3 is CASSLAAFYTEAFF. The CDR3 DNA is TGTGCCAGCAGTCTGGCGGCCTTTTACACTGAAGCTTTCTTT.

This clonotype has more than one count but fewer than ten. This sequence joins TRBV6-1 and TRBJ2-5; D gene unclear. The ends were cut back, 1 base at V and 3 bases at J, with 9 bases in the middle. Germline values: CDR1 MNHNS, CDR2 SASEGT. This CDR3 comprises 14 residues. CDR3 nucleotides: TGTGCCAGCAGTGAAGGATGGGTGAAAGAGACCCAGTACTTC. Residues: CASSEGWVKETQYF.

This clonotype occurred a few times. The chain links TRBV6-2 or TRBV6-3 to TRBJ2-7; D not resolved. CDR1 is MNHEY, CDR2 SVGEGT, per germline. V gave up 7 bases and J gave up 5 bases, with 12 bases separating them. The CDR3 is 12 amino acids. The DNA of the CDR3 is TGTGCCAGCACCCCTTCATCGGACGAGCAGTACTTC. Protein sequence: CASTPSSDEQYF.

The gene calls are TRBV29-1 and TRBJ2-5; no definite D call. The end of the DNA is better explained by TRBJ2-1, so the J call may be wrong. Germline values: CDR1 SQVTM, CDR2 ANQGSEA. The CDR3 spans 14 residues. The chain's CDR3 is CSVERISSYNEQFF. The CDR3 DNA reads TGCAGCGTTGAAAGAATTAGCTCCTACAATGAGCAGTTCTTC.

This clonotype was counted a few times. The chain couples TRBV11-2 to TRBJ2-5; D possibly matches TRBD1 or TRBD2 (5 bases each). The J call is uncertain, as TRBJ2-1 better fits the DNA end. Germline V lookup: CDR1 SGHAT, CDR2 FQNNGV. This CDR3 contains 14 residues. The CDR3 DNA reads TGTGCCAGCAGGGGGGTAGGGACCTACAATGAGCAGTTCTTC. Its protein is CASRGVGTYNEQFF.

This clonotype was seen more than once but under ten times. At one of its ends the junction is not consistent with the germline gene, which may arise from a read error. The chain combines TRBV18 with TRBJ2-5; no clear D gene. Germline V gives CDR1 KGHSH, CDR2 LQKENI. The CDR3 contains 15 residues. The CDR3 protein is CANSPPQKPKETQYF. The CDR3 DNA reads as TGTGCCAACTCACCTCCCCAGAAACCTAAAGAGACCCAGTACTTC.

The sample holds a few counts of this clonotype. This rearrangement joins TRBV28 to TRBJ2-4, with 7 bases lining up with TRBD2. V shed 5 bases and J 0 bases; nucleotides not matched to a gene: 4. CDR1 MDHEN and CDR2 SYDVKM come from the germline V gene. This CDR3 has 15 amino acids. The CDR3: CASSQGGEAKNIQYF. The CDR3 coding sequence is TGTGCCAGCAGTCAGGGAGGGGAAGCCAAAAACATTCAGTACTTC.

This clonotype has a handful of counts. The rearrangement joins TRBV7-9 to TRBJ2-4; TRBD2 aligns across 7 bases. The V gene's germline CDR1 is SEHNR and CDR2 FQNEAQ (reference sequence). V was clipped by 5 bases and J by 8 bases; unmatched bases: 12. This CDR3 contains 15 residues. The CDR3, as DNA: TGTGCCAGCAGCCCGGAGCGGGGTAATCGAGACATTCAGTACTTC. Its protein is CASSPERGNRDIQYF.

Concerning this clonotype: A read error may produce the germline difference seen at one junction end. The chain carries TRBV2 and TRBJ2-5; D remains unclear. This CDR3 has 13 residues. Looked up from germline, CDR1 is SNHLY and CDR2 is FYNNEI. DNA of the CDR3: TGTGCCAGCAGCTCGCTCAAGGAACGGACCCGGTACTTC. Its translation: CASSSLKERTRYF.